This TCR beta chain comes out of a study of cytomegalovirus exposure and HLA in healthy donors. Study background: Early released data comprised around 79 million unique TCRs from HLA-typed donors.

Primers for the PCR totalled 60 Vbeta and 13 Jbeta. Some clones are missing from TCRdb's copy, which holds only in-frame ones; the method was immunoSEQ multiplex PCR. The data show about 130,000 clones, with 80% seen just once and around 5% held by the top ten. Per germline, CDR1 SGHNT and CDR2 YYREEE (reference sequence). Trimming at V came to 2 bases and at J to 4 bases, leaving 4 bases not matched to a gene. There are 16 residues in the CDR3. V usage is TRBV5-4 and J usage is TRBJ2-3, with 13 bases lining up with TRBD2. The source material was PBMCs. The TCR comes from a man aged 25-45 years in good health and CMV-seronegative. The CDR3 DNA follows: TGTGCCAGCAGCTTCCCACTAGCGGGGGGGGCAGATACGCAGTATTTT. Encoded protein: CASSFPLAGGADTQYF.